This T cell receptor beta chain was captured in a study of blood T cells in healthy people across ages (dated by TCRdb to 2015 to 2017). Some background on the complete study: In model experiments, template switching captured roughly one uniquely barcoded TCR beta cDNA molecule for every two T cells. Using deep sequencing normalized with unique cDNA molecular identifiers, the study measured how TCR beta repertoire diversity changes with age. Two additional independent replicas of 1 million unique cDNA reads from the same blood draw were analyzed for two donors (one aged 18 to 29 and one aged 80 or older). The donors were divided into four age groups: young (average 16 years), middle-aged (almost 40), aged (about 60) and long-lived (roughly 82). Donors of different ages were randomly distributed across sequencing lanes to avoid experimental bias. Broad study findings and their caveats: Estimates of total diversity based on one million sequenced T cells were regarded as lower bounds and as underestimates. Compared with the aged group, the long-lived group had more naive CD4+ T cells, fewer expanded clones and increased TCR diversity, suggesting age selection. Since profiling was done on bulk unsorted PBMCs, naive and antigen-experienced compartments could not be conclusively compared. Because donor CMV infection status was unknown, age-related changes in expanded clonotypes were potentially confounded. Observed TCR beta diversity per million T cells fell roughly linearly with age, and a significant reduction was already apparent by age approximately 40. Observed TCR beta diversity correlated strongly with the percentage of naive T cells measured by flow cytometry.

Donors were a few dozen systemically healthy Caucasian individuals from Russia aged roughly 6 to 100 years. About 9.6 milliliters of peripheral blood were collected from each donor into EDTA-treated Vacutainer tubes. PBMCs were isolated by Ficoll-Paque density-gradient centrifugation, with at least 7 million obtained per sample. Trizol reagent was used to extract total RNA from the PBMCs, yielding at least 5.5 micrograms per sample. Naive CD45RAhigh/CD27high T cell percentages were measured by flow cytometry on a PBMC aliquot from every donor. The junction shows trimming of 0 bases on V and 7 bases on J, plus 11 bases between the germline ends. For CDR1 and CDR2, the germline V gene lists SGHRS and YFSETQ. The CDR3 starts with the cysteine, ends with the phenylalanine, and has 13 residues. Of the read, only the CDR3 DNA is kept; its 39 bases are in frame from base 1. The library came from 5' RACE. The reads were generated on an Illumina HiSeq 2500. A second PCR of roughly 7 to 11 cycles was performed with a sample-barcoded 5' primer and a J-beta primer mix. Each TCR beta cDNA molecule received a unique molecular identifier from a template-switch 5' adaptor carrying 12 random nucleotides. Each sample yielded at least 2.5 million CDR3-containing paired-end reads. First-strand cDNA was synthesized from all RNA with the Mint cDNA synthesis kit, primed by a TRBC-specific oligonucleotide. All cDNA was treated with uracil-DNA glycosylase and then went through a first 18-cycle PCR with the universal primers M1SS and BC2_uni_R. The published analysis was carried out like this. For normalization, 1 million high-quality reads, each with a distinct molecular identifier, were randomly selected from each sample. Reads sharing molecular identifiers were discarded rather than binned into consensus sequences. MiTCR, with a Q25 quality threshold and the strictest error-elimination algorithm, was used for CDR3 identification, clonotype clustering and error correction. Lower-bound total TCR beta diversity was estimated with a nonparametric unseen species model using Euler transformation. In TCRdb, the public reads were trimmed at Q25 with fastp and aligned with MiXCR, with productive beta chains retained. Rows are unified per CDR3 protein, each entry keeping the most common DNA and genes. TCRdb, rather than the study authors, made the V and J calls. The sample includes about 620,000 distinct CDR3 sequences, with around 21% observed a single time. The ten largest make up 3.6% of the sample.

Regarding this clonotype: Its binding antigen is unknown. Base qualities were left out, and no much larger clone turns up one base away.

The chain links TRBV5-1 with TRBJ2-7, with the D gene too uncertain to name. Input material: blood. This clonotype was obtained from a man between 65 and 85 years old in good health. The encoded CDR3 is CASSLEVSWEQYF. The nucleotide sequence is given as TGCGCCAGCAGCTTGGAGGTCAGCTGGGAGCAGTACTTC. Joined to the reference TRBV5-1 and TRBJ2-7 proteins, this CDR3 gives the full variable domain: KAGVTQTPRYLIKTRGQQVTLSCSPISGHRSVSWYQQTPGQGLQFLFEYFSETQRNKGNFPGRFSGRQFSNSRSEMNVSTLELGDSALYLCASSLEVSWEQYFGPGTRLTVT.